The 6 T cell receptor beta chains in this list originate from one sample, sequenced in a study of regulatory T cells in long-lasting Graves disease. The sample's time point: newly diagnosed GD, antithyroid drugs for less than 3 months. Researchers made the TCR library from RNA that was extracted from PBMCs. The authors built TCR beta libraries using iRepertoire HTBI primers and Arm-PCR of CDR3 regions. TCRdb re-called the multiplex PCR reads with MiXCR, one entry per CDR3 protein. The table lists hundreds of thousands of distinct CDR3 sequences, approximately 12% of them singletons. These data were also filed under a second study, of T cells in Graves' hyperthyroidism and ophthalmopathy.

The material sequenced was peripheral blood mononuclear cells (PBMCs), taken at new diagnosis, from a patient treated with antithyroid drugs. The receptors were sampled from a young woman with Graves disease.

The rearrangement joins TRBV7-2 to TRBJ1-3, with TRBD1 as a possible D gene (5 bases). This CDR3 spans 16 amino acids. Germline-derived CDR1 and CDR2 are SGHTA and FQGNSA. V was pared by 0 bases and J by 1 base, with 10 bases between. The CDR3 region has the DNA TGTGCCAGCAGCTTAGCGGGGCGGTCTTCTGGAAACACCATATATTTT. Protein product: CASSLAGRSSGNTIYF.

V usage is TRBV7-3 and J usage is TRBJ2-3, with D perhaps matching TRBD2 (6 bases). The CDR3 is made up of 14 amino acids. V was cut by 5 bases and J by 5 bases, with 14 bases left in between. CDR1 SGHTA and CDR2 FQGTGA come from the germline V gene. CDR3 DNA: TGTGCCAGCAGCCTGGGACTTACGGGAGATACGCAGTATTTT. It encodes CASSLGLTGDTQYF.

This clonotype was counted at least ten times. This chain's CDR3 is CASSWGRPGPMAYNEQFF. The DNA of the CDR3 is TGTGCCAGCAGTTGGGGGCGCCCGGGACCGATGGCCTACAATGAGCAGTTCTTC. V is TRBV27 and J is TRBJ2-1; maybe TRBD1 (6 bases). The CDR3 sequence is 18 residues long. Germline V gene data show CDR1 as MNHEY and CDR2 as SMNVEV (reference sequence). Trimming removed 4 bases from V and 2 bases from J, with 21 bases in between.

This clonotype came up a few times. The gene calls are TRBV9 and TRBJ2-1, with D tentatively TRBD1 or TRBD2 (5 bases each). Trimming shortened V by 5 bases and J by 3 bases, and 18 bases separated the two germline ends. CDR3 length: 16 amino acids. CDR1 and CDR2 from the germline V gene are SGDLS and YYNGEE. The CDR3 region is CASRPGGGSFYNEQFF. In nucleotides, the CDR3 is TGTGCCAGCAGGCCTGGGGGTGGGAGTTTCTACAATGAGCAGTTCTTC.

This clonotype has at least ten counts. This chain connects TRBV25-1 to TRBJ2-1; 10 bases align to TRBD1. This CDR3 contains 16 residues. Germline-derived CDR1 and CDR2 are MGHDK and SYGVNS. Germline trimming cut 1 base from V and 0 bases from J; bases unmatched to any gene: 0. CDR3 protein: CASSEWTGGSYNEQFF. The CDR3 DNA follows: TGTGCCAGCAGTGAATGGACAGGGGGCTCCTACAATGAGCAGTTCTTC.

This clonotype was detected ten times or more. This chain links TRBV11-2 with TRBJ2-1; D perhaps matches TRBD2 (5 bases). In germline, CDR1 is SGHAT, CDR2 FQNNGV. The CDR3 contains 15 residues. V lost 1 base to trimming and J lost 0 bases, with 7 bases between them. The CDR3 is CASSLGAASYNEQFF. As DNA, the CDR3 is TGTGCCAGCAGCTTAGGAGCGGCCTCCTACAATGAGCAGTTCTTC.